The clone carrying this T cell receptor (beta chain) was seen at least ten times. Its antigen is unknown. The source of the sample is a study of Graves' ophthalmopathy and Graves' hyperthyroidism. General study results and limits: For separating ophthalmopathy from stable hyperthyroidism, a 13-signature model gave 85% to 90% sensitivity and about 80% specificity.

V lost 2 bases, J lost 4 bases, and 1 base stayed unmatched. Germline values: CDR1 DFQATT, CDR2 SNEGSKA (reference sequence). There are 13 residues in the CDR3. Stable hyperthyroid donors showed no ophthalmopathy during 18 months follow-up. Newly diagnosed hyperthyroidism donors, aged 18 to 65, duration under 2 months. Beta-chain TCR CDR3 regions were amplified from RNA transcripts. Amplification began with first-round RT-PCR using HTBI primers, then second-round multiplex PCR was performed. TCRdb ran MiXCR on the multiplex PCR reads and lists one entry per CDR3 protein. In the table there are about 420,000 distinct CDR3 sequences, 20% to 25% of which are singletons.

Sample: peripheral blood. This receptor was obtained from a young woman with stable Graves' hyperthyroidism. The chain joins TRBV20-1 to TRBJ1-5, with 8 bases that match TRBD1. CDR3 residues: CSARRQGNQPQHF. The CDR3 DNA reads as TGCAGTGCTAGAAGACAGGGGAATCAGCCCCAGCATTTT.